The TCR beta chain described here comes from a study of T cell changes during pregnancy in multiple sclerosis. The germline CDR1 and CDR2 sequences are ENHRY and SYGVKD. V shed 6 bases and J shed 5 bases, with 16 bases lying between them. This CDR3 contains 15 residues. Here immunoSEQ multiplex PCR was the method, and the copy in TCRdb shows in-frame clones only, minus some. The table has 40,000 to 45,000 clones, 89% seen once. The clonotype was recovered from a female donor with multiple sclerosis, enrolled in a pregnancy study. The sample consisted of CD4+ T cells from peripheral blood mononuclear cells, taken in the first trimester of pregnancy. This sequence joins TRBV10-3 and TRBJ1-4; a weak D match, TRBD1 (6 bases). CDR3 protein: CAIRASTGENEKLFF. The DNA for the CDR3 is TGTGCCATCAGAGCTTCGACAGGCGAAAATGAAAAACTGTTTTTT.